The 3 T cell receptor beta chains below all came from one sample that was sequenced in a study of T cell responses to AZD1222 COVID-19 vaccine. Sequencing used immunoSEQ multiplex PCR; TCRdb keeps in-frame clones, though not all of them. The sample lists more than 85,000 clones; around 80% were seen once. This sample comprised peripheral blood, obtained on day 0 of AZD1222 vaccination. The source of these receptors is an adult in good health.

CDR3 amino acids: CASSSRTGDSNYGYTF. CDR3 nucleotides: TGCGCCAGCAGCTCCCGTACCGGGGACAGTAACTATGGCTACACCTTC. The rearrangement joins TRBV5-1 to TRBJ1-2, with 7 bases lining up with TRBD1. CDR3 length equals 16 residues. Germline CDR1 is SGHRS and CDR2 is YFSETQ. With V trimmed by 3 bases and J by 1 base, 9 bases remained unmatched.

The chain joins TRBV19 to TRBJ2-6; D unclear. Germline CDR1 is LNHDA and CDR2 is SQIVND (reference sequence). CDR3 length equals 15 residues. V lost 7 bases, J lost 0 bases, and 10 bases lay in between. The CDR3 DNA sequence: TGTGCCAGTAACGACGGAAGCTCTGGGGCCAACGTCCTGACTTTC. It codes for CASNDGSSGANVLTF.

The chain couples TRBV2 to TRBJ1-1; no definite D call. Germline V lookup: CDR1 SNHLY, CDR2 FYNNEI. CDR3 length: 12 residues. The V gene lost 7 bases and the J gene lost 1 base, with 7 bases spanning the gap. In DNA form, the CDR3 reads TGTGCCAGCAACAACAGGAACACTGAAGCTTTCTTT. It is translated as CASNNRNTEAFF.